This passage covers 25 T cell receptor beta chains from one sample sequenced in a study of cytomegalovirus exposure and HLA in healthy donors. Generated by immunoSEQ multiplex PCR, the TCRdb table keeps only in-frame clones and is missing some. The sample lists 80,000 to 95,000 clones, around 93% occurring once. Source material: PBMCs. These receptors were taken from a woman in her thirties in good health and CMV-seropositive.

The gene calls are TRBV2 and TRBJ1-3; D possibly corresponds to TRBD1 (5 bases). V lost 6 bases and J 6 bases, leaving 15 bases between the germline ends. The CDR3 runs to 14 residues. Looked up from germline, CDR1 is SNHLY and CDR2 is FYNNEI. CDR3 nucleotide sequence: TGTGCCAGCAGCCGTGGGGCAGGCGAAAACACCATATATTTT. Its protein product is CASSRGAGENTIYF.

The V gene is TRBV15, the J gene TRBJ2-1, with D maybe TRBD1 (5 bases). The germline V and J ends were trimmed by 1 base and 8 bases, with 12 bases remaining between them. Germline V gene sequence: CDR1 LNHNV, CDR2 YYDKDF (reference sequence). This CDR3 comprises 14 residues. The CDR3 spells CATSRVPRRDEQFF. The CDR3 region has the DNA TGTGCCACCAGCAGAGTTCCCCGCAGGGATGAGCAGTTCTTC.

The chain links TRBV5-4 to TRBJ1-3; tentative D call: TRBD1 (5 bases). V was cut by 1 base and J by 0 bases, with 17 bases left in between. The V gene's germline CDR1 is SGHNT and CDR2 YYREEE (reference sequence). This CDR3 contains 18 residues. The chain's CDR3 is CASSLPEGLTSSGNTIYF. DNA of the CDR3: TGTGCCAGCAGCTTGCCTGAGGGACTTACCAGCTCTGGAAACACCATATATTTT.

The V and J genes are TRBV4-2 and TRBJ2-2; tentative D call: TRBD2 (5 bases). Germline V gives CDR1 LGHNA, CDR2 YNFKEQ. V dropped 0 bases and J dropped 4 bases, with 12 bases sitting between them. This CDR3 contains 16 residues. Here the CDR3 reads CASSQDGLGGTGELFF. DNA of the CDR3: TGTGCCAGCAGCCAAGACGGGCTAGGAGGCACCGGGGAGCTGTTTTTT.

The CDR3: CASMGQPEYGYTF. CDR3 in DNA: TGTGCCAGTATGGGACAGCCTGAATATGGCTACACCTTC. V and J are TRBV19 and TRBJ1-2, with 7 nucleotides matching TRBD1. In germline, CDR1 is LNHDA, CDR2 SQIVND (reference sequence). Losses at the gene ends were 7 bases for V and 5 bases for J; bases not matched to a gene: 7. CDR3 length equals 13 residues.

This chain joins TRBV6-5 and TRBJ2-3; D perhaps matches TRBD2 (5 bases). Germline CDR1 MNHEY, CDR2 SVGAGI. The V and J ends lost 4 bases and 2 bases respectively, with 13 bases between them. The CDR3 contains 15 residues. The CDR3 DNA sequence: TGTGCCAGCAGTTCCCTTTCGAGGGTCACAGATACGCAGTATTTT. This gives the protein CASSSLSRVTDTQYF.

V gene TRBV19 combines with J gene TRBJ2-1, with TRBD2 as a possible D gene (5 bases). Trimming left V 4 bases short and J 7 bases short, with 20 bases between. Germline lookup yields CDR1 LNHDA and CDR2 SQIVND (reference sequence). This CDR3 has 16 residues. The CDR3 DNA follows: TGTGCCAGTAGTAGGGTTGCGGGCAAAGGGTGGAATGAGCAGTTCTTC. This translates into CASSRVAGKGWNEQFF.

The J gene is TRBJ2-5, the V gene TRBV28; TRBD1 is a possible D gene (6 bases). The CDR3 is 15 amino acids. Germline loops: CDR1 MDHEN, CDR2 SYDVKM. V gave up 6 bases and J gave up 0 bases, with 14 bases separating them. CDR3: CASSYRDTYQETQYF. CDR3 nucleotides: TGTGCCAGCAGCTACCGGGACACGTACCAAGAGACCCAGTACTTC.

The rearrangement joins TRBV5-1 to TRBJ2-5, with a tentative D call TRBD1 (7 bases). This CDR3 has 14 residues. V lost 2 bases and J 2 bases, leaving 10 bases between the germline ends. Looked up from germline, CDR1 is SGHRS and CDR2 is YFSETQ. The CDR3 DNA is TGCGCCAGCAGCTTCCAGGGGGGTCAAGAGACCCAGTACTTC. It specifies CASSFQGGQETQYF.

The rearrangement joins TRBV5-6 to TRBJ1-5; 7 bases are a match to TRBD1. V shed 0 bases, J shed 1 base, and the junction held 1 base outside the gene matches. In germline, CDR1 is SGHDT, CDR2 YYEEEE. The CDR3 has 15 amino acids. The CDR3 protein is CASSLGGQSNQPQHF. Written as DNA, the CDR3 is TGTGCCAGCAGCTTGGGGGGACAGAGCAATCAGCCCCAGCATTTT.

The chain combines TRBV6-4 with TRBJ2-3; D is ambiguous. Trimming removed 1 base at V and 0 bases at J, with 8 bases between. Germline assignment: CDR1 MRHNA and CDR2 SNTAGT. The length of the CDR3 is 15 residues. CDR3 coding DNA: TGTGCCAGCAGTGACTTGCCGGGTAGCACAGATACGCAGTATTTT. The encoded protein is CASSDLPGSTDTQYF.

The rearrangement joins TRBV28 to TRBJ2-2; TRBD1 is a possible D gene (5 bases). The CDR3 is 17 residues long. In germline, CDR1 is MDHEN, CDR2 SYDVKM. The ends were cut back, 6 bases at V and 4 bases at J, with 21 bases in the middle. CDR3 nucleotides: TGTGCCAGCAGCCCCCTTAAAGGGGCCGACATCACCGGGGAGCTGTTTTTT. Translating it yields CASSPLKGADITGELFF.

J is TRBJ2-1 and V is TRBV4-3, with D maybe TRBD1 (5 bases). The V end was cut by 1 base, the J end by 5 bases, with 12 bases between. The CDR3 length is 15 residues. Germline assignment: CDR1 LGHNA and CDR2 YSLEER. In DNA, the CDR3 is TGCGCCAGCAGCCAAGCCGCCAGGGTGGACAATGAGCAGTTCTTC. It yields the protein CASSQAARVDNEQFF.

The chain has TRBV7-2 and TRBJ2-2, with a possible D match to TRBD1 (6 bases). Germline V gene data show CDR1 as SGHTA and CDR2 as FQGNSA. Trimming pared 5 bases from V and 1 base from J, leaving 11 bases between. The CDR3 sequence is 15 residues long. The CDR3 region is CASSLRTVNTGELFF. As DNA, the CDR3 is TGTGCCAGCAGCCTAAGGACAGTGAACACCGGGGAGCTGTTTTTT.

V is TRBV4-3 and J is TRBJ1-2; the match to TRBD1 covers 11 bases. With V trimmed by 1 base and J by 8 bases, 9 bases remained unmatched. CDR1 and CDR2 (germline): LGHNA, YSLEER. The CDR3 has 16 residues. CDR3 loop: CASSQVAGQGAEGYTF. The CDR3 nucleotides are TGCGCCAGCAGCCAAGTTGCCGGACAGGGGGCCGAAGGCTACACCTTC.

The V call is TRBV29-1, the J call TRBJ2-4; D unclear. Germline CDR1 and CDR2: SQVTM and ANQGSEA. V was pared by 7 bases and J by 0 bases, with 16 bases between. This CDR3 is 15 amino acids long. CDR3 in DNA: TGCAGCGCCGAAGGCGACACCCTAGCCAAAAACATTCAGTACTTC. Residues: CSAEGDTLAKNIQYF.

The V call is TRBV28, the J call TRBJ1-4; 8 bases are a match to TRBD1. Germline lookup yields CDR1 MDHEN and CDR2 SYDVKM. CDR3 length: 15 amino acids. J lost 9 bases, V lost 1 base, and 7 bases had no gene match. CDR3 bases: TGTGCCAGCAGTTTATCGGGACAGGCCAATCAAAAACTGTTTTTT. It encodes CASSLSGQANQKLFF. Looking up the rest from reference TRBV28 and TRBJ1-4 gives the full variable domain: DVKVTQSSRYLVKRTGEKVFLECVQDMDHENMFWYRQDPGLGLRLIYFSYDVKMKEKGDIPEGYSVSREKKERFSLILESASTNQTSMYLCASSLSGQANQKLFFGSGTQLSVL.

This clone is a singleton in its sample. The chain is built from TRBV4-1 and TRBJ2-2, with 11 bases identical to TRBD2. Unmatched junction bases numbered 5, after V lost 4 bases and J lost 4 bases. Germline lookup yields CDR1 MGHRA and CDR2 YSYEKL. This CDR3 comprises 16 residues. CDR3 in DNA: TGCGCCAGCAGCCCGAGACTAGCGGGATTCACCGGGGAGCTGTTTTTT. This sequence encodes CASSPRLAGFTGELFF.

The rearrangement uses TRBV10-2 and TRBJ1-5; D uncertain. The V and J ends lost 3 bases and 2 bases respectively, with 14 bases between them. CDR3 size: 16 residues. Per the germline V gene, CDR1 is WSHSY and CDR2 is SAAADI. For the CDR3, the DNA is TGCGCCAGCAGTGATTCGTCGGGTATCGGCAATCAGCCCCAGCATTTT. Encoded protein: CASSDSSGIGNQPQHF.

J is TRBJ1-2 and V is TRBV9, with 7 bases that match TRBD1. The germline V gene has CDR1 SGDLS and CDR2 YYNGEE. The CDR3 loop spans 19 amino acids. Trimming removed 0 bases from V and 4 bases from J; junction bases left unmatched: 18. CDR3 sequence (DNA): TGTGCCAGCAGCGTAGGACCCGAAGTTAAAGGGGGCTCCCTCTATGGCTACACCTTC. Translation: CASSVGPEVKGGSLYGYTF.

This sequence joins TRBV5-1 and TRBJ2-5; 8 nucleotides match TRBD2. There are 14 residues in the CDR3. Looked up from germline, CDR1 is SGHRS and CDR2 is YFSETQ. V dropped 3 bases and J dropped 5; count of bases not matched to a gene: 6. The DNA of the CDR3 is TGCGCCAGCAGCTCCATCGGGGGGGGCGAGACCCAGTACTTC. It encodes CASSSIGGGETQYF. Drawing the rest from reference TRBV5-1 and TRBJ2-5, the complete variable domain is KAGVTQTPRYLIKTRGQQVTLSCSPISGHRSVSWYQQTPGQGLQFLFEYFSETQRNKGNFPGRFSGRQFSNSRSEMNVSTLELGDSALYLCASSSIGGGETQYFGPGTRLLVL.

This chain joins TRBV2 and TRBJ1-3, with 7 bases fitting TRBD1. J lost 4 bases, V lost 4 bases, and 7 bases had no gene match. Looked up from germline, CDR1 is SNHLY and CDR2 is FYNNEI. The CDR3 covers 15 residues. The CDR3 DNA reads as TGTGCCAGCAGTGTCGAACAGGGGCGAGGAAACACCATATATTTT. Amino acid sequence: CASSVEQGRGNTIYF.

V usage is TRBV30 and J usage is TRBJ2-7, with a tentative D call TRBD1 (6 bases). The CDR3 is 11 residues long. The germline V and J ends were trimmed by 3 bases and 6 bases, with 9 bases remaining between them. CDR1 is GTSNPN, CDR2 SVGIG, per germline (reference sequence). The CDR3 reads CAWRQGSEQYF. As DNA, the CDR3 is TGTGCCTGGAGACAGGGCTCCGAGCAGTACTTC.

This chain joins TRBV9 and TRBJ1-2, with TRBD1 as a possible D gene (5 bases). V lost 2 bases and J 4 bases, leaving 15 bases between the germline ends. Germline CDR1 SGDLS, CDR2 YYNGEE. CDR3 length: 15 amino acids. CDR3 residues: CASSVVAGGGYGYTF. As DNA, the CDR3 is TGTGCCAGCAGCGTCGTGGCCGGGGGTGGCTATGGCTACACCTTC.

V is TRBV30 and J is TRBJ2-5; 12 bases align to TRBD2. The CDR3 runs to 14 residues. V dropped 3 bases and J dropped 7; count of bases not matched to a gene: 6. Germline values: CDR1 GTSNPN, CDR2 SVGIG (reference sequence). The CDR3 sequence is CAWRRTSGIATQYF. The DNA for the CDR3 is TGTGCCTGGAGACGGACTAGCGGGATCGCGACCCAGTACTTC.